The source of this TCR beta chain is a study of shared clonotypes between healthy human individuals. Study outcomes and limitations: Sequencing of the sorted subsets was shown by rarefaction to be incomplete despite large depth. Clonotype sharing among the donors was expected to vary with sequencing depth.

The CDR3 spans 13 residues. Germline V CDR1 and CDR2: SGHTA, FQGTGA. Between the trimmed V and J ends, which lost 5 bases and 1 base, there was a span of 9 bases. The authors ran the assay at deep level. Genomic DNA belonging to each subset was distributed in equal measure over several immunoSEQ plates. The repertoire was sequenced with immunoSEQ multiplex PCR; TCRdb's copy has only in-frame clones and lacks some. The sample gives fewer than 850,000 clones, around 91% of which show up once; approximately 35% is in the top ten. As concerns this clone: Its antigen is unknown.

The receptor comes from a young man in good health. Some clones in this sample may be carry-over from other donors' samples. V is TRBV7-3 and J is TRBJ2-7; D is possibly TRBD1 (6 bases). The sample was memory CD8+ T cells from PBMCs. The subset denotes: CD45RO+ cells pooled with CCR7-negative TemRA cells. CDR3 loop: CASSAQGSYEQYF. DNA for the CDR3: TGTGCCAGCAGCGCACAGGGTTCCTACGAGCAGTACTTC.